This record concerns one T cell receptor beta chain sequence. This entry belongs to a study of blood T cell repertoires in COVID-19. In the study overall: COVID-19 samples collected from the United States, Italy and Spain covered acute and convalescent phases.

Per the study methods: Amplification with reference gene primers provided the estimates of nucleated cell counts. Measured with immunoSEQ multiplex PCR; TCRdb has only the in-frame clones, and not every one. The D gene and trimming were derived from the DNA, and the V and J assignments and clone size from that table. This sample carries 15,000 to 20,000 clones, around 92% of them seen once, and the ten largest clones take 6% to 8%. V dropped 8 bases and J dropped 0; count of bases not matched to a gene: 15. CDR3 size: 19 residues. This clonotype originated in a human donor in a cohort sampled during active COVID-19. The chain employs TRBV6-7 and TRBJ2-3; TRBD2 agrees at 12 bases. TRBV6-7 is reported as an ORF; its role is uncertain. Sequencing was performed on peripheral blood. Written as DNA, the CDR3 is TGTGCCAGCTTTAGGGGGGGACTAGCGGGTCCTCCTAGCACAGATACGCAGTATTTT. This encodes CASFRGGLAGPPSTDTQYF.